Here is one TCR beta chain with its context. Its antigen is not known. This sample is drawn from a study of blood T cells in healthy people across ages. Overall study findings and caveats: A roughly linear age-dependent decrease characterized TCR beta diversity per million T cells. It was found that TCR beta diversity correlated strongly with the percentage of naive T cells.

CDR1 and CDR2 (germline): LNHNV, YYDKDF (reference sequence). Deletions cut 0 bases from V and 4 bases from J, with 11 bases between. This CDR3 spans 15 amino acids. A second PCR of 7 to 11 cycles used a sample-barcoded 5' primer and a J-beta primer mix. TCRdb called the 5' RACE reads again in MiXCR, with one record for every CDR3 protein. Altogether about 1 million distinct CDR3 sequences are present, under 55% being singletons, with the ten largest covering 15% to 20%. The chain couples TRBV15 to TRBJ2-3; D is perhaps TRBD1 (5 bases). The receptor was isolated from a woman aged 55-69 years in good health. Sequencing was performed on blood. In DNA form, the CDR3 reads TGTGCCACCAGCAGAGATCCCCCAGGGTCAGATACGCAGTATTTT. Translation gives CATSRDPPGSDTQYF.